This T cell receptor beta chain was recorded in a study of blood T cells in healthy people across ages. Study-wide results and limits: Conclusively comparing naive with antigen-experienced cells was impossible with unsorted PBMCs.

This clonotype was picked up a small number of times. Its antigen is not known. Primers used in a second PCR of about 6 to 11 cycles were a sample-barcoded 5' primer and a J-beta primer mix. TCRdb recomputed calls from the 5' RACE reads with MiXCR, one row per CDR3 protein. Of around 710,000 distinct CDR3 sequences in the sample, around 40% are singletons; the top ten hold approximately 22%. The germline CDR1 and CDR2 sequences are SGHTA and FQGNSA. V was clipped by 5 bases and J by 14 bases; unmatched bases: 2. This CDR3 has 11 residues. This chain links TRBV7-2 with TRBJ2-1, with 11 bases that match TRBD2. The sequence was obtained from a woman aged 55-75 years in good health. Sequenced: blood. CDR3 residues: CASSLSGREFF. The CDR3 DNA is TGTGCCAGCAGCCTTAGCGGGAGGGAGTTCTTC.